Each of the 15 T cell receptor beta chains below was sequenced from the same sample in a study of T-cell memory formation after mild COVID-19. MiXCR, applied by TCRdb to the 5' RACE reads, yields one record per CDR3 protein. Of hundreds of thousands of distinct CDR3 sequences in the sample, 20% are singletons; the top ten hold around 13%. Source material: PBMCs or a T cell subset sorted from them (not recorded which). The receptors come from an adult woman who had mild COVID-19 (a few samples of this study predate the infection). Cell type and time point are not known.

The chain has TRBV7-6 and TRBJ2-1, with D perhaps matching TRBD1 (6 bases). Trimming shortened V by 3 bases and J by 6 bases, and 12 bases separated the two germline ends. Germline V gene lookup returns CDR1 SGHVS and CDR2 FNYEAQ. The CDR3 has 14 residues. DNA for the CDR3: TGTGCCAGCAGCTTTGGGGCAGGGGCCAATGAGCAGTTCTTC. It encodes CASSFGAGANEQFF.

The V and J genes are TRBV28 and TRBJ2-1; no clear D. The CDR3 runs 13 residues. Trimming took off 10 bases at V and 0 bases at J, with 10 bases between the two ends. CDR1 is MDHEN and CDR2 is SYDVKM in the germline V gene. The CDR3 coding sequence is TGTGCCATGGCACCGAGCTCCTACAATGAGCAGTTCTTC. Residues: CAMAPSSYNEQFF.

The chain is built from TRBV5-1 and TRBJ2-3; 10 positions agree with TRBD1. This CDR3 has 16 amino acids. V lost 0 bases and J lost 4; bases outside the gene matches: 5. Looked up from germline, CDR1 is SGHRS and CDR2 is YFSETQ. The CDR3 DNA sequence: TGCGCCAGCAGCTTGGCCCCGACAGGGGGCGCAGATACGCAGTATTTT. This translates into CASSLAPTGGADTQYF.

This clonotype was seen a few times. The gene calls are TRBV29-1 and TRBJ1-2, with a tentative D call TRBD1 (6 bases). V lost 6 bases and J 2 bases, leaving 16 bases between the germline ends. The CDR3 consists of 14 residues. Germline assignment: CDR1 SQVTM and CDR2 ANQGSEA. The CDR3, as DNA: TGCAGCGTCGGGGGTTTAACAGGGAACTATGGCTACACCTTC. Protein sequence: CSVGGLTGNYGYTF.

This clonotype has just a few counts. The rearrangement links TRBV25-1 to TRBJ2-5; a possible D gene is TRBD2 (6 bases). The CDR3 is 18 residues long. Trimming took 6 bases from V and 1 from J, leaving 24 bases between them. Germline CDR1 MGHDK, CDR2 SYGVNS. CDR3 region: CASRAWTSLAATQETQYF. DNA of the CDR3: TGTGCCAGCAGGGCCTGGACCAGCTTAGCGGCGACCCAAGAGACCCAGTACTTC.

This clonotype was detected only a few times. The chain links TRBV7-3 to TRBJ2-3; weak D call: TRBD1 (6 bases). Trimming took 5 bases from V and 5 from J, leaving 14 bases between them. The CDR3 is 14 amino acids. The germline V gene encodes CDR1 SGHTA and CDR2 FQGTGA. The CDR3 here is CASSLPGAGDTQYF. CDR3 in DNA: TGTGCCAGCAGCCTCCCAGGGGCTGGAGATACGCAGTATTTT.

The chain combines TRBV3-1 with TRBJ1-4; 7 positions agree with TRBD1. This CDR3 contains 15 residues. J was trimmed by 8 bases and V by 4 bases; bases with no gene match: 10. Germline V gene data show CDR1 as LGHDT and CDR2 as YNNKEL (reference sequence). The CDR3 spells CASSLRQGGNEKLFF. The CDR3 nucleotides are TGTGCCAGCAGCCTACGACAGGGCGGCAACGAAAAACTGTTTTTT.

This clonotype was picked up a small number of times. The chain has TRBV9 and TRBJ2-5; TRBD2 matches at 15 bases. J lost 2 bases, V lost 3 bases, and 8 bases had no gene match. There are 18 residues in the CDR3. Looked up from germline, CDR1 is SGDLS and CDR2 is YYNGEE. The CDR3, as DNA: TGTGCCAGCAGCGCACCGGGACTAGCGGGGGGCGGTCAAGAGACCCAGTACTTC. It codes for CASSAPGLAGGGQETQYF.

This clonotype was found a few times. V usage is TRBV5-1 and J usage is TRBJ2-2; possibly TRBD1 for D (6 bases). The ends were cut back, 0 bases at V and 3 bases at J, with 12 bases in the middle. The CDR3 contains 16 residues. From germline, CDR1 is SGHRS and CDR2 YFSETQ. CDR3 region: CASSLDRVSDTGELFF. The CDR3 DNA reads TGCGCCAGCAGCTTGGACAGGGTATCAGACACCGGGGAGCTGTTTTTT.

This clonotype occurred many times. This sequence joins TRBV3-1 and TRBJ1-1, with TRBD1 matching over 9 bases. The ends lost 4 bases at V and 4 bases at J; junction bases unmatched: 4. The germline V gene encodes CDR1 LGHDT and CDR2 YNNKEL (reference sequence). CDR3 length equals 14 residues. In DNA form, the CDR3 reads TGTGCCAGCAGCCGACAGACAGGGGGCACTGAAGCTTTCTTT. Amino acid sequence: CASSRQTGGTEAFF. Filled out from reference TRBV3-1 and TRBJ1-1, the complete variable domain reads DTAVSQTPKYLVTQMGNDKSIKCEQNLGHDTMYWYKQDSKKFLKIMFSYNNKELIINETVPNRFSPKSPDKAHLNLHINSLELGDSAVYFCASSRQTGGTEAFFGQGTRLTVV.

This clonotype has only a few counts. The chain has TRBV15 and TRBJ2-3; perhaps D is TRBD1 or TRBD2 (5 bases each). Trimming pared 4 bases from V and 1 base from J, leaving 15 bases between. This CDR3 has 16 amino acids. The germline V gene has CDR1 LNHNV and CDR2 YYDKDF (reference sequence). The CDR3 region has the DNA TGTGCCACCAGCAACCCGACGAGGGGCCGCACAGATACGCAGTATTTT. Amino acids: CATSNPTRGRTDTQYF.

The chain links TRBV7-9 to TRBJ2-4, with a weak D call TRBD2 (6 bases). This CDR3 is built from 13 residues. V was cut by 8 bases and J by 7 bases, with 15 bases left in between. Germline V lookup: CDR1 SEHNR, CDR2 FQNEAQ (reference sequence). As DNA, the CDR3 is TGTGCCAGCGCCCCAGGAGGGGCTAACATTCAGTACTTC. Protein sequence: CASAPGGANIQYF. The variable domain in full, with the rest retrieved from reference TRBV7-9 and TRBJ2-4, is DTGVSQNPRHKITKRGQNVTFRCDPISEHNRLYWYRQTLGQGPEFLTYFQNEAQLEKSRLLSDRFSAERPKGSFSTLEIQRTEQGDSAMYLCASAPGGANIQYFGAGTRLSVL.

This clonotype was found many times. The rearrangement links TRBV7-3 to TRBJ2-1, with 7 nucleotides matching TRBD1. V shed 5 bases, J shed 5 bases, and the junction held 3 bases outside the gene matches. The CDR3 is 13 amino acids. Germline CDR1 and CDR2: SGHTA and FQGTGA. CDR3 region: CASSADRDNEQFF. The CDR3 bases are TGTGCCAGCAGCGCAGACAGGGACAATGAGCAGTTCTTC.

This clonotype has a handful of counts. The chain couples TRBV18 to TRBJ2-3; unclear D gene. V shed 3 bases and J shed 2 bases, with 15 bases lying between them. Germline V gene data show CDR1 as KGHSH and CDR2 as LQKENI. The CDR3 has 16 amino acids. CDR3 protein: CASSPRMSEVTDTQYF. The CDR3 DNA reads as TGTGCCAGCTCACCCCGAATGTCCGAAGTCACAGATACGCAGTATTTT.

The V and J genes are TRBV12-3 or TRBV12-4 and TRBJ1-4, with 9 bases fitting TRBD1. V dropped 6 bases and J dropped 7; count of bases not matched to a gene: 6. The CDR3 loop spans 14 amino acids. CDR3 nucleotides: TGTGCCAGCAGAGGGACAGGGAGAGGTGAAAAACTGTTTTTT. Protein sequence: CASRGTGRGEKLFF.